The 7 T cell receptor beta chains presented below share a single source sample, sequenced in a study of T cell repertoires in ileal Crohn's disease (dated by TCRdb to between 2018 and 2021). Libraries were constructed by the immunoSEQ multiplex PCR assay. Imported from immuneACCESS, the table was reduced by TCRdb to in-frame sequences with V and J called. These copies leave out some clones; in studies compared against another copy, an unresolved V gene accounts for under half, and the cause of the remainder is not known. The sample table shows 12,000 or so clones, and about 81% are seen once. Approximately 10% of the sample comes from the top ten. Explained via the paper, the time point label denotes: neoterminal ileum biopsy at postoperative endoscopy, about 6 months after surgery. The sample comprised ileal tissue. The receptors were gathered from an adult with Crohn's disease.

This clone showed up just a few times. This rearrangement joins TRBV5-4 to TRBJ2-5; 11 nucleotides line up with TRBD2. The germline CDR1 and CDR2 sequences are SGHNT and YYREEE (reference sequence). Trimming took 5 bases from V and 1 from J; bases not matched to a gene: 4. The CDR3 covers 15 residues. CDR3 residues: CASSLSGRAQETQYF. The CDR3 DNA reads as TGTGCCAGCAGTCTTAGCGGGAGGGCCCAAGAGACCCAGTACTTC.

This clone has a handful of counts. The V call is TRBV30, the J call TRBJ2-4; D is uncertain. The germline V gene has CDR1 GTSNPN and CDR2 SVGIG (reference sequence). The length of the CDR3 is 15 residues. V dropped 5 bases and J dropped 0 bases, with 14 bases sitting between them. CDR3 residues: CAWENPSLAKNIQYF. DNA of the CDR3: TGTGCCTGGGAGAACCCCTCCCTAGCCAAAAACATTCAGTACTTC.

The genes are TRBV11-2 and TRBJ2-7; maybe TRBD2 (5 bases). This CDR3 comprises 13 residues. Germline V gene sequence: CDR1 SGHAT, CDR2 FQNNGV. V dropped 5 bases and J dropped 6 bases, with 14 bases sitting between them. CDR3 region: CASSPTRMGEQYF. CDR3 coding DNA: TGTGCCAGCAGCCCCACTAGGATGGGCGAGCAGTACTTC.

CDR3 sequence: CASALGQLEAFF. The CDR3 nucleotides are TGTGCCAGCGCCCTGGGACAGCTTGAAGCTTTCTTT. The rearrangement uses TRBV6-1 and TRBJ1-1, with 7 positions matching TRBD1. Germline-derived CDR1 and CDR2 are MNHNS and SASEGT. Trimming removed 8 bases from V and 7 bases from J; junction bases left unmatched: 7. The CDR3 covers 12 residues.

The V call is TRBV30, the J call TRBJ1-2; a possible D gene is TRBD1 (6 bases). Germline assignment: CDR1 GTSNPN and CDR2 SVGIG (reference sequence). This CDR3 has 15 residues. The V gene lost 0 bases and the J gene lost 5 bases, with 16 bases spanning the gap. As DNA, the CDR3 is TGTGCCTGGAGTGTACAGGGCTTAGGGGGTTATGGCTACACCTTC. Translating gives CAWSVQGLGGYGYTF.

J is TRBJ2-2 and V is TRBV5-1; D might be TRBD2 (6 bases). The CDR3 totals 16 residues. V dropped 0 bases and J dropped 1 base, with 10 bases sitting between them. The germline V gene has CDR1 SGHRS and CDR2 YFSETQ. This chain's CDR3 is CASSLAAGMNTGELFF. The CDR3 coding sequence is TGCGCCAGCAGCTTGGCTGCGGGAATGAACACCGGGGAGCTGTTTTTT.

This chain joins TRBV5-6 and TRBJ1-6; D may be TRBD1 (5 bases). Germline CDR1 and CDR2: SGHDT and YYEEEE. The CDR3 length is 15 residues. V lost 0 bases and J 7 bases, leaving 11 bases between the germline ends. The CDR3 DNA follows: TGTGCCAGCAGCTTGGAGGGGTATGTGAATTCACCCCTCCACTTT. This gives the protein CASSLEGYVNSPLHF.